This TCR beta chain emerged from a study of blood T cell repertoires in COVID-19. Study context: Material from acute and convalescent COVID-19 was sourced from the United States, Italy and Spain.

Per the original data handling: The assay estimated nucleated cells by amplifying reference gene primers. Clones were sequenced by immunoSEQ multiplex PCR, and TCRdb holds only the in-frame ones, with some missing. V, J and clone size were drawn from that table, and D and trimming were deduced from the DNA. The sample holds around 29,000 clones, approximately 83% seen once. Trimming took 3 bases from V and 5 from J; bases not matched to a gene: 7. The germline CDR1 and CDR2 sequences are MNHNS and SASEGT. This CDR3 has 15 amino acids. The sequenced material came from peripheral blood. This TCR was sampled from a woman in her sixties or seventies with active COVID-19. The rearrangement links TRBV6-1 to TRBJ2-5; 9 bases agree with TRBD1. Here the CDR3 DNA reads TGTGCCAGCAGTGATCCTAGGGACAGGGTTGAGACCCAGTACTTC. Its protein product is CASSDPRDRVETQYF.